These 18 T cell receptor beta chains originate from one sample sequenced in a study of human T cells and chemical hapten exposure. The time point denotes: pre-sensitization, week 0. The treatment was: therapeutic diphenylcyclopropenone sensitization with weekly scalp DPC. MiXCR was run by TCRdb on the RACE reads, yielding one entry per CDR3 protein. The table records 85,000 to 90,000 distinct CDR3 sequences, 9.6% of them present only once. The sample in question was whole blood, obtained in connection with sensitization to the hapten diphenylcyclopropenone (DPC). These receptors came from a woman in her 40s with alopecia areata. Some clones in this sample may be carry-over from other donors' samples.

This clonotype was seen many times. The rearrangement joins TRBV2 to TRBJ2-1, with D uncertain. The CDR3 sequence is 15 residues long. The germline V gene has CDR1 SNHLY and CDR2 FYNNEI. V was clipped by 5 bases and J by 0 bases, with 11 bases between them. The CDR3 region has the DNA TGTGCCAGCAGTTCTCATTTACCCTCCTACAATGAGCAGTTCTTC. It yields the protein CASSSHLPSYNEQFF.

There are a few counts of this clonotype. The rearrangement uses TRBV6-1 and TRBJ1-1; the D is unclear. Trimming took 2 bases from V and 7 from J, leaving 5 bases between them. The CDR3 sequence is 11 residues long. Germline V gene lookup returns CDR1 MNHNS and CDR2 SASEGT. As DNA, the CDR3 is TGTGCCAGCAGTGAATTAAATGAAGCTTTCTTT. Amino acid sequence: CASSELNEAFF.

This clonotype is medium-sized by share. As DNA, the CDR3 is TGTGCCAGCAGTTTGGGGACACCGCCGGTTGAGTACGAGCAGTACTTC. It codes for CASSLGTPPVEYEQYF. The chain links TRBV12-3 or TRBV12-4 to TRBJ2-7; perhaps TRBD1 as D (6 bases). The CDR3 covers 16 residues. Trimming shortened V by 3 bases and J by 4 bases, and 19 bases separated the two germline ends.

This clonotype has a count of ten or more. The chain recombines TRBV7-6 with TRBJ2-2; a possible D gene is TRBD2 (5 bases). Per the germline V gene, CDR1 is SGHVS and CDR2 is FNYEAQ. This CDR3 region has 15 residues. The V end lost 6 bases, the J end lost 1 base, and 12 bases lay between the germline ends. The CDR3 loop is CASRLEGRNTGELFF. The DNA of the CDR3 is TGTGCCAGCAGGCTCGAGGGCCGGAACACCGGGGAGCTGTTTTTT.

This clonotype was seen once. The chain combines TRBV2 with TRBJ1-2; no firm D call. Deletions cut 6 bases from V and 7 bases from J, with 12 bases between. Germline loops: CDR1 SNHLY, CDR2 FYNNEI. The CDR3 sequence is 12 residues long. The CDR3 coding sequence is TGTGCCAGCAGCCTACTCAGCGGTGGCTACACCTTC. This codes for CASSLLSGGYTF.

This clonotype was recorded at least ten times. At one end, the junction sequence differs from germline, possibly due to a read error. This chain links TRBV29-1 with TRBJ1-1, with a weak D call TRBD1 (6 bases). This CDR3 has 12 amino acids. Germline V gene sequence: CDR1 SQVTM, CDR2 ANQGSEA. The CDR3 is CSAEQGRTEAFF. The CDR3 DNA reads TGCAGCGCTGAACAGGGACGCACTGAAGCTTTCTTT. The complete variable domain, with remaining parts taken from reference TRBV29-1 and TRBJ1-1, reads SAVISQKPSRDICQRGTSLTIQCQVDSQVTMMFWYRQQPGQSLTLIATANQGSEATYESGFVIDKFPISRPNLTFSTLTVSNMSPEDSSIYLCSAEQGRTEAFFGQGTRLTVV.

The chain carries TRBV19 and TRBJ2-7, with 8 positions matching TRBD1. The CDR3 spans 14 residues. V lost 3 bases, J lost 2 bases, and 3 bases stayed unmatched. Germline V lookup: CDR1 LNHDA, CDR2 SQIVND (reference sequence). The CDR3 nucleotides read TGTGCCAGTAGTATTGACAGGGGCCCCTACGAGCAGTACTTC. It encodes CASSIDRGPYEQYF.

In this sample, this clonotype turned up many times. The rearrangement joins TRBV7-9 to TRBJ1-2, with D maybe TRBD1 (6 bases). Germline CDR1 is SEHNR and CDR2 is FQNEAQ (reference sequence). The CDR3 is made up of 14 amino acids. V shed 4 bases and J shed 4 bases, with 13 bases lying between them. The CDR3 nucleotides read TGTGCCAGCAGCTCAAAACTAGGGGGCTATGGCTACACCTTC. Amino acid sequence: CASSSKLGGYGYTF. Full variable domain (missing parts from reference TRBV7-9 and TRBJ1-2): DTGVSQNPRHKITKRGQNVTFRCDPISEHNRLYWYRQTLGQGPEFLTYFQNEAQLEKSRLLSDRFSAERPKGSFSTLEIQRTEQGDSAMYLCASSSKLGGYGYTFGSGTRLTVV.

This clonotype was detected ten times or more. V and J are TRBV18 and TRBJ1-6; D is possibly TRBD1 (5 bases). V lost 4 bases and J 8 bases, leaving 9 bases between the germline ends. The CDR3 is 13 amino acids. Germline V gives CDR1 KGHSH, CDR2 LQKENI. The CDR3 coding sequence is TGTGCCAGCTCACAGGGGCAGGATTCACCCCTCCACTTT. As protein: CASSQGQDSPLHF.

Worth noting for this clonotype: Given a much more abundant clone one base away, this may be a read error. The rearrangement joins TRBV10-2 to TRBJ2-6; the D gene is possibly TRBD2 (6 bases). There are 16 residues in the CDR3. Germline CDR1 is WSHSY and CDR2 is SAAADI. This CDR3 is CTSSESGGAGANVLTF. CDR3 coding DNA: TGCACCAGCAGTGAGTCCGGGGGTGCTGGGGCCAACGTCCTGACTTTC.

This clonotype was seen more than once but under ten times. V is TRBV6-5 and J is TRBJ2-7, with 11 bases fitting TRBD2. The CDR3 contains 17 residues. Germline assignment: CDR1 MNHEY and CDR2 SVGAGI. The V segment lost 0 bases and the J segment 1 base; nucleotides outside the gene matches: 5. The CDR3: CASSYSPSGGTSYEQYF. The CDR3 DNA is TGTGCCAGCAGTTACTCTCCTAGCGGGGGGACTTCCTACGAGCAGTACTTC.

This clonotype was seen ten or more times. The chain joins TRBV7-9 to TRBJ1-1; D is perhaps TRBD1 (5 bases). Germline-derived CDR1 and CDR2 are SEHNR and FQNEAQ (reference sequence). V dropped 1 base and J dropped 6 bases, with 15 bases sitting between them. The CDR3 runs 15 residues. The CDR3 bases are TGTGCCAGCAGCTTAGAACGGAGTCAGGGAGCTGAAGCTTTCTTT. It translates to CASSLERSQGAEAFF. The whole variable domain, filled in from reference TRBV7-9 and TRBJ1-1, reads DTGVSQNPRHKITKRGQNVTFRCDPISEHNRLYWYRQTLGQGPEFLTYFQNEAQLEKSRLLSDRFSAERPKGSFSTLEIQRTEQGDSAMYLCASSLERSQGAEAFFGQGTRLTVV.

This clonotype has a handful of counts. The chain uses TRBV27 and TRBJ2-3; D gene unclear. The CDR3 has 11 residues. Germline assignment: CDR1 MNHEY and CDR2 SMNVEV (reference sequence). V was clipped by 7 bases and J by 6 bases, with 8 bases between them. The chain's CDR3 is CASTIGDTQYF. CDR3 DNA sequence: TGTGCCAGCACCATAGGGGATACGCAGTATTTT.

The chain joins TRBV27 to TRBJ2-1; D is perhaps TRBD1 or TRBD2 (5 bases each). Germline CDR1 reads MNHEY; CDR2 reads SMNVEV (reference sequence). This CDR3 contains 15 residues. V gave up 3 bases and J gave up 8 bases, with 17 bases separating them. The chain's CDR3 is CASSFAGTSSDEQFF. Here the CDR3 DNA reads TGTGCCAGCAGTTTCGCCGGGACCTCGAGCGATGAGCAGTTCTTC.

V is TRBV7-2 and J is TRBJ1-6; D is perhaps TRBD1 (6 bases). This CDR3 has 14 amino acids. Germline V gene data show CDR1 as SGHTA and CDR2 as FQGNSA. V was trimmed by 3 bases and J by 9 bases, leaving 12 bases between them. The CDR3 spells CASSFAQGPSPLHF. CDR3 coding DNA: TGTGCCAGCAGCTTTGCGCAGGGGCCTTCACCCCTCCACTTT.

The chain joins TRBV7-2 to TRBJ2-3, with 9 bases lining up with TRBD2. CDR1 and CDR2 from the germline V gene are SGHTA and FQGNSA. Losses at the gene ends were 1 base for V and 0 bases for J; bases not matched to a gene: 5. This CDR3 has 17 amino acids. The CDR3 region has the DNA TGTGCCAGCAGCTTAGGAGCAGCGGGGGGTAGCACAGATACGCAGTATTTT. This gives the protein CASSLGAAGGSTDTQYF.

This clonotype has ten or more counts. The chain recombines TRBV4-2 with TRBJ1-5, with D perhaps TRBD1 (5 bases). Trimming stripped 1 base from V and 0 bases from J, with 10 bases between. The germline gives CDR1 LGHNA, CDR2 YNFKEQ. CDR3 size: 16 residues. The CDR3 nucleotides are TGTGCCAGCAGCCAAGGGAGCAGGGTTAGCAATCAGCCCCAGCATTTT. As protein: CASSQGSRVSNQPQHF.

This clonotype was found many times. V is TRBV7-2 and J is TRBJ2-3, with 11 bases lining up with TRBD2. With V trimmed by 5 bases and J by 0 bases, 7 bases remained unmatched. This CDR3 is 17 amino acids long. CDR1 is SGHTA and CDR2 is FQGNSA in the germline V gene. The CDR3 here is CASSQRLAGLSTDTQYF. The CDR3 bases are TGTGCCAGCAGCCAAAGACTAGCGGGGTTAAGCACAGATACGCAGTATTTT.